In this sample, the clone carrying this T cell receptor (beta chain) turned up many times. No antigen is known for it. The data belong to a study of T-cell reconstitution after alpha-beta-depleted transplantation in children. Findings and caveats of the study: Several hundred expanded graft clones reportedly supplied alpha-beta T cells about two months after transplant. One year post-transplant, T-cell counts and diversity were largely derived from T cells produced anew. Some patients owed their high day-60 TCRbeta diversity to surviving recipient T cells and thymic progenitors.

V dropped 0 bases and J dropped 4 bases, with 12 bases sitting between them. Germline loops: CDR1 ENHRY, CDR2 SYGVKD. The length of the CDR3 is 15 residues. Unique molecular identifiers were used to barcode this TCRbeta library. TCRdb called the PCR reads again in MiXCR, with one record for every CDR3 protein. The sample comprises some 220,000 distinct CDR3 sequences, roughly a tenth of which are singletons, and roughly 30% rests with the top ten. This material consisted of PBMCs, taken before TCRalphabeta/CD19-depleted stem cell transplant. The chain employs TRBV10-3 and TRBJ1-1; TRBD1 might be the D (5 bases). The TCR comes from a child less than two years old with acute myeloid leukemia, due to receive a stem cell transplant. In DNA, the CDR3 is TGTGCCATCAGTGAGTCACCTTCCGGGGGCACTGAAGCTTTCTTT. The encoded protein is CAISESPSGGTEAFF.